Here is one TCR delta chain with its context. This clone has a single count. It lacks a known antigen. The junction and the germline gene differ at one end; a read error may be behind it. This entry comes from a study of gamma-delta T cells after stem cell transplantation (dated by TCRdb to about 2016). Reading from cysteine to phenylalanine, the CDR3 counts 20 amino acids. The only DNA kept is the CDR3, 60 bases in frame from the first base. Looking up the germline V gene yields CDR1 GEAIGNYY and CDR2 EKD. Library preparation was by RT-PCR. The sequencer was an Illumina MiSeq. Clones were re-identified by TCRdb from the public reads with CATT, and rows with the same DNA were merged. The sample includes around 16,000 delta-chain clones, with approximately 8.8% observed a single time. In total, the top ten clones hold around 60% of the sample.

This sequence was found in a human donor. It is not recorded whose cells these are; they may come from a transplant donor. Material: gamma-delta T cells. Recombination joined TRDV2 with TRDJ1; TRDD1 is perhaps the D gene, given 5 matching bases. The DNA sequence reads TGTGCCTGTGACACCGTTCTTAGGCGACTGTGGACGCTAATAGCCGATCAACTCATCTTT. This codes for CACDTVLRRLWTLIADQLIF.